This TCR beta chain was recovered during a study of CD8 T cells in ankylosing spondylitis. The study, taken as a whole, reports: In ankylosing spondylitis blood, a motif of eight highly homologous TCR beta variants appeared characteristic. Earlier studies detected some motif variants in reactive arthritis synovial fluid and blood.

Researchers built TCR beta libraries using quantitative 5'-RACE with molecular barcodes. From the 5' RACE reads, TCRdb called clonotypes with MiXCR, one entry per CDR3 protein. The profile covers around 770,000 distinct CDR3 sequences, with about 20% appearing a single time and around 20% taken by the ten largest. As concerns this clonotype: No antigen is known for it.

This clonotype was obtained from a male donor with ankylosing spondylitis. The sample comprised blood, either unsorted or a sorted T cell fraction (not recorded which).

The CDR3 spells CASSQEGLAINNEQFF. CDR3 nucleotide sequence: TGCGCCAGCAGCCAAGAGGGACTAGCGATAAACAATGAGCAGTTCTTC. The chain couples TRBV4-1 to TRBJ2-1; 10 bases map to TRBD2. Germline loops: CDR1 MGHRA, CDR2 YSYEKL. This CDR3 contains 16 residues. After removal of 0 bases from V and 5 bases from J, the junction contained 4 bases not matched to a gene.